The clone carrying this T cell receptor (beta chain) was picked up a small number of times. The antigen is not known. Method: immunoSEQ multiplex PCR; TCRdb's copy keeps in-frame clones and lacks some. This table has 28,000 or so clones, 76% appearing once. The sample originates from a study of memory CD4+ T cells and cytomegalovirus serostatus. Notes on the study in general: Each of roughly 65 CMV-associated TCRbeta sequences occurred in one to five individuals.

V shed 4 bases and J 0 bases; nucleotides not matched to a gene: 10. The CDR3 consists of 17 residues. Germline-derived CDR1 and CDR2 are SGHDT and YYEEEE. The sort gate was single viable CD3+CD4+CD8-CD45RO+ cells for memory CD4+ T cells. Source material: memory CD4+ T cells from blood. This chain uses TRBV5-6 with TRBJ2-5, with 9 positions matching TRBD2. This clonotype was sampled from an adult in good health and CMV-seronegative. The CDR3 spells CASSPTRLAGNQETQYF. The CDR3 region has the DNA TGTGCCAGCAGCCCCACCCGGCTAGCGGGAAACCAAGAGACCCAGTACTTC.